The subject of this entry is one T cell receptor (beta chain). TCRdb's copy holds only in-frame clones and misses some; the assay was immunoSEQ multiplex PCR. The data show about 190,000 clones, 80% seen once. V lost 0 bases and J lost 0, with 12 bases in between. The germline V gene has CDR1 SNHLY and CDR2 FYNNEI. The CDR3 sequence is 17 residues long. This entry belongs to a study of blood T cell repertoires in COVID-19. Overall study context: The study drew acute and convalescent COVID-19 samples from the United States, Italy and Spain. Sample material is recorded as cDNA or gDNA derived from T cells, B-cell-depleted T cells, or PBMCs.

The chain has TRBV2 and TRBJ1-3, with a possible D match to TRBD1 (6 bases). The source is a man aged 60-69 years with acute or convalescent COVID-19. Material: peripheral blood. The CDR3 DNA follows: TGTGCCAGCAGTGAAGCGCCCAGGGGCTACTCTGGAAACACCATATATTTT. The encoded protein is CASSEAPRGYSGNTIYF. The full variable domain, completed using reference TRBV2 and TRBJ1-3, is EPEVTQTPSHQVTQMGQEVILRCVPISNHLYFYWYRQILGQKVEFLVSFYNNEISEKSEIFDDQFSVERPDGSNFTLKIRSTKLEDSAMYFCASSEAPRGYSGNTIYFGEGSWLTVV.